This T cell receptor (beta chain) was identified during a study of T-cell reconstitution after alpha-beta-depleted transplantation in children. V was cut by 2 bases and J by 0 bases, with 12 bases left in between. CDR3 length equals 16 residues. In germline, CDR1 is SGHVS, CDR2 FNYEAQ. Preparation of the TCRbeta library involved a method that used unique molecular identifiers. TCRdb called the PCR reads again in MiXCR, with one record for every CDR3 protein. The table shows 300,000 to 350,000 distinct CDR3 sequences, with approximately 20% occurring only once. About this clonotype itself: The antigen is unknown.

General observations from the study: Surviving recipient cells, namely T cells and thymic progenitors, were the source of high day-60 TCRbeta diversity in some patients.

This receptor was identified in a male patient aged 10 to 17 who had a stem cell transplant for acute lymphoblastic leukemia, so the T cells may come from the graft donor. The sequences come from PBMCs, mostly from graft donor cells, collected 180 days after TCRalphabeta/CD19-depleted stem cell transplant. The chain links TRBV7-6 to TRBJ2-3; D gene uncertain. The DNA for the CDR3 is TGTGCCAGCAGCTTACAGTTGGGTGGGAGCACAGATACGCAGTATTTT. It codes for CASSLQLGGSTDTQYF.